This entry is about one T cell receptor beta chain. TCRdb's table, derived via immunoSEQ multiplex PCR, lists solely in-frame clones and lacks some. Of 150,000 to 200,000 clones in the sample, about four fifths were seen once. This sample was taken from a study of blood T cell repertoires in COVID-19. About the study: Donors in the United States, Italy and Spain gave samples during acute or convalescent COVID-19. T cells, B-cell-depleted T cells, or PBMCs provided the cDNA or gDNA that served as material.

This receptor was identified in a woman of 80 years or more with acute or convalescent COVID-19. The sequenced sample was peripheral blood.

CDR3 in amino acids: CASSPLVSWNALHF. In nucleotides, the CDR3 is TGTGCCAGCAGCCCTCTAGTTAGCTGGAATGCCCTCCACTTT. The chain uses TRBV9 and TRBJ1-6; D gene uncertain. V was trimmed by 4 bases and J by 14 bases, leaving 19 bases between them. Germline V CDR1 and CDR2: SGDLS, YYNGEE. CDR3 length equals 14 residues.